These 2 T cell receptor beta chains were sequenced from one sample in a study of control samples from healthy donors and cancer patients. Assay: immunoSEQ multiplex PCR; the TCRdb copy retains only in-frame clones and omits some. This sample has some 140,000 clones, with around 85% found just once. The material sequenced was blood. The receptors shown here come from a woman between 25 and 40 years old in good health.

CDR3 DNA: TGTGCCAGCAGCCCGATGCAGGGGGAGAACCTCCTCCACTTT. Translated: CASSPMQGENLLHF. The rearrangement joins TRBV5-4 to TRBJ1-6, with 7 bases identical to TRBD1. Looked up from germline, CDR1 is SGHNT and CDR2 is YYREEE (reference sequence). J gave up 15 bases and V 4 bases, and 13 bases lay outside the gene matches. CDR3 length equals 14 residues.

The J gene is TRBJ2-7, the V gene TRBV6-5; tentatively, D is TRBD2 (5 bases). The CDR3 length is 15 residues. CDR1 and CDR2 from the germline V gene are MNHEY and SVGAGI. Trimming removed 2 bases from V and 0 bases from J, with 11 bases in between. The CDR3 region has the DNA TGTGCCAGCAGTTACGGTAGCGCCCACTCCTACGAGCAGTACTTC. Translation gives CASSYGSAHSYEQYF.